This entry describes one T cell receptor beta chain. Its cognate antigen is unknown. These data are taken from a study of Tregs in tolerant kidney transplant recipients. General study results and limits: No direct test of biological reproducibility was done here.

TCRdb's table, derived via immunoSEQ multiplex PCR, lists solely in-frame clones and lacks some. The sample lists fewer than 150,000 clones; 85% to 95% were seen once. CDR3 length equals 15 residues. Germline CDR1 reads SNHLY; CDR2 reads FYNNEI. V was cut by 6 bases and J by 0 bases, with 12 bases left in between. CD4+CD25+CD127- Tregs, CD4+CD25- non-Tregs, CD4 and CD8 cells were sorted. The chain has TRBV2 and TRBJ2-4, with D uncertain. The sequenced material came from CD4+ T cells from blood. This sequence was found in a human donor in good health. CDR3 region: CASSAGFIAKNIQYF. As DNA, the CDR3 is TGTGCCAGCAGCGCCGGGTTCATAGCCAAAAACATTCAGTACTTC.